What follows are 26 T cell receptor beta chains derived from one specimen sequenced in a study of T cells in Graves' hyperthyroidism and ophthalmopathy (dated by TCRdb to the late 2010s). Libraries were built with multiplex PCR. The sequencing machine was an Illumina HiSeq 2000. Amplification of TCR beta CDR3 regions was carried out from RNA transcripts. The TCR CDR3 was subjected to a first round of RT-PCR using the HTBI primer set and the Qiagen OneStep RT-PCR kit. The public reads were reprocessed in TCRdb via fastp at Q25 and MiXCR, keeping in-frame beta chains. Identical CDR3 proteins give one entry, which carries the most common genes and DNA. This sample has around 210,000 distinct CDR3 sequences in its table, and around 17% of those were observed once. Around 52% of the sample rests with the top ten. The sample was blood. Receptors originate from a woman aged 45 to 65 with Graves' hyperthyroidism.

This sequence joins TRBV3-1 and TRBJ1-3; no firm D call. V was cut by 4 bases and J by 2 bases, with 15 bases left in between. Germline CDR1 is LGHDT and CDR2 is YNNKEL (reference sequence). The CDR3 extends over 16 amino acids. The DNA of the CDR3 is TGTGCCAGCAGCCGAGAGAACAGAATCGCTGGAAACACCATATATTTT. Its protein product is CASSRENRIAGNTIYF.

V is TRBV12-3 or TRBV12-4 and J is TRBJ2-5; no firm D call. This CDR3 contains 15 residues. The V and J ends lost 7 bases and 2 bases respectively, with 17 bases between them. This CDR3 reads CASTLQVGAQETQYF. The CDR3 DNA follows: TGTGCCAGCACCCTGCAGGTCGGCGCGCAAGAGACCCAGTACTTC.

This clonotype was observed many times. The rearrangement uses TRBV11-3 and TRBJ2-3; D remains ambiguous. The V end was cut by 1 base, the J end by 5 bases, with 19 bases between. Germline CDR1 is SGHNT and CDR2 is YENEEA. This CDR3 has 17 amino acids. For the CDR3, the DNA is TGTGCCAGCAGCTTAGCAAGAGCGAATCCAGCACAAGATACGCAGTATTTT. This gives the protein CASSLARANPAQDTQYF. Combining the CDR3 with reference TRBV11-3 and TRBJ2-3 gives the whole variable domain EAGVVQSPRYKIIEKKQPVAFWCNPISGHNTLYWYLQNLGQGPELLIRYENEEAVDDSQLPKDRFSAERLKGVDSTLKIQPAELGDSAVYLCASSLARANPAQDTQYFGPGTRLTVL.

V and J are TRBV20-1 and TRBJ2-3; D ambiguous. V was trimmed by 3 bases and J by 2 bases, leaving 12 bases between them. The CDR3 spans 14 residues. Germline values: CDR1 DFQATT, CDR2 SNEGSKA (reference sequence). DNA for the CDR3: TGCAGTGCTAGTAGCCAGCAGCACACAGATACGCAGTATTTT. Its protein product is CSASSQQHTDTQYF.

This clonotype was found many times. V usage is TRBV7-9 and J usage is TRBJ2-3; D is perhaps TRBD1 or TRBD2 (7 bases each). CDR1 and CDR2 (germline): SEHNR, FQNEAQ (reference sequence). There are 17 residues in the CDR3. Deletions cut 4 bases from V and 5 bases from J, with 22 bases between. The CDR3 loop reads CASSSYRGAGNRDTQYF. The CDR3 coding sequence is TGTGCCAGCAGCTCCTACAGGGGAGCGGGAAACAGAGATACGCAGTATTTT.

This clonotype was picked up a small number of times. The chain has TRBV2 and TRBJ1-5, with unresolved D. Germline V gene sequence: CDR1 SNHLY, CDR2 FYNNEI. This CDR3 is built from 13 residues. V shed 7 bases and J shed 0 bases, with 7 bases lying between them. The DNA for the CDR3 is TGTGCCAGCACAGCTTATAGCAATCAGCCCCAGCATTTT. The encoded protein is CASTAYSNQPQHF.

Ten or more counts support this clonotype. The rearrangement uses TRBV5-1 and TRBJ2-3; 7 nucleotides match TRBD2. The germline V gene encodes CDR1 SGHRS and CDR2 YFSETQ. This CDR3 spans 14 amino acids. Unmatched junction bases numbered 7, after V lost 7 bases and J lost 2 bases. The CDR3 coding sequence is TGCGCCAGCGGGGCTAGCGGATACACAGATACGCAGTATTTT. It codes for CASGASGYTDTQYF.

This clonotype was observed a few times. The V call is TRBV19, the J call TRBJ2-1; no clear D gene. Trimming shortened V by 5 bases and J by 0 bases, and 11 bases separated the two germline ends. The length of the CDR3 is 15 residues. The germline V gene has CDR1 LNHDA and CDR2 SQIVND (reference sequence). The CDR3 coding sequence is TGTGCCAGTAGTCCCATGGGCAGCTCCTACAATGAGCAGTTCTTC. Protein sequence: CASSPMGSSYNEQFF. Full variable domain (remainder filled in from reference TRBV19 and TRBJ2-1): DGGITQSPKYLFRKEGQNVTLSCEQNLNHDAMYWYRQDPGQGLRLIYYSQIVNDFQKGDIAEGYSVSREKKESFPLTVTSAQKNPTAFYLCASSPMGSSYNEQFFGPGTRLTVL.

This clonotype was picked up a small number of times. Since a much larger clone is just one base distant, this may be a read error. The CDR3 end shows no conserved phenylalanine or tryptophan, and so a read error is likely. The V call is TRBV20-1, the J call TRBJ2-1; D may be TRBD2 (6 bases). Germline assignment: CDR1 DFQATT and CDR2 SNEGSKA (reference sequence). This CDR3 spans 15 amino acids. V was pared by 0 bases and J by 1 base, with 10 bases between. CDR3 loop: CSARDLGLSYNEQFS. For the CDR3, the DNA is TGCAGTGCTAGAGATCTTGGACTATCCTACAATGAGCAGTTCTCC.

This chain links TRBV27 with TRBJ2-7, with 8 bases fitting TRBD2. Germline V lookup: CDR1 MNHEY, CDR2 SMNVEV (reference sequence). This CDR3 is 16 amino acids long. V lost 1 base to trimming and J lost 5 bases; unmatched junction nucleotides: 10. CDR3 residues: CASSLFFREGLDEQYF. The CDR3 DNA reads as TGTGCCAGCAGTTTATTTTTCCGGGAGGGTCTGGACGAGCAGTACTTC.

This clonotype was observed at least ten times. The gene calls are TRBV6-6 and TRBJ2-7; 8 nucleotides align to TRBD1. This CDR3 contains 14 residues. Trimming at V came to 2 bases and at J to 3 bases, leaving 3 bases not matched to a gene. The germline V gene encodes CDR1 MNHNY and CDR2 SVGAGI (reference sequence). Here the CDR3 DNA reads TGTGCCAGCAGTTACACAGACAGGGGCTACGAGCAGTACTTC. Amino acid sequence: CASSYTDRGYEQYF.

This clonotype was seen ten or more times. The chain recombines TRBV7-9 with TRBJ2-5; TRBD1 is a possible D gene (6 bases). Trimming pared 6 bases from V and 2 bases from J, leaving 13 bases between. There are 14 residues in the CDR3. Germline values: CDR1 SEHNR, CDR2 FQNEAQ (reference sequence). CDR3 bases: TGTGCCAGCAGGTCCCCAGGGGTACAAGAGACCCAGTACTTC. Amino acid sequence: CASRSPGVQETQYF.

The table lists this clonotype with a few counts. This chain joins TRBV20-1 and TRBJ1-5, with 8 bases matching TRBD1. V shed 3 bases, J shed 0 bases, and the junction held 13 bases outside the gene matches. CDR1 and CDR2 (germline): DFQATT, SNEGSKA (reference sequence). There are 18 residues in the CDR3. CDR3 bases: TGCAGTGCTAGGGGGGGGGACAGGATTTATTATAGCAATCAGCCCCAGCATTTT. It specifies CSARGGDRIYYSNQPQHF.

This clonotype was seen at least ten times. The chain is built from TRBV20-1 and TRBJ2-1, with D perhaps matching TRBD2 (6 bases). Germline values: CDR1 DFQATT, CDR2 SNEGSKA (reference sequence). V was trimmed by 5 bases and J by 1 base, leaving 18 bases between them. This CDR3 has 16 residues. The chain's CDR3 is CSASKAAGLSYNEQFF. The CDR3 coding sequence is TGCAGTGCTTCAAAGGCAGCGGGCCTTTCCTACAATGAGCAGTTCTTC.

J is TRBJ2-1 and V is TRBV7-9; D may be TRBD1 or TRBD2 (6 bases each). Germline lookup yields CDR1 SEHNR and CDR2 FQNEAQ (reference sequence). The CDR3 covers 15 residues. Trimming shortened V by 5 bases and J by 9 bases, and 20 bases separated the two germline ends. CDR3 DNA sequence: TGTGCCAGCAGCCCTAATTGGGGGGCCGGTTTTGAGCAGTTCTTC. Its protein is CASSPNWGAGFEQFF. Combining the CDR3 with reference TRBV7-9 and TRBJ2-1 gives the whole variable domain DTGVSQNPRHKITKRGQNVTFRCDPISEHNRLYWYRQTLGQGPEFLTYFQNEAQLEKSRLLSDRFSAERPKGSFSTLEIQRTEQGDSAMYLCASSPNWGAGFEQFFGPGTRLTVL.

This clonotype showed up many times. The genes are TRBV6-1 and TRBJ1-1; unclear D gene. Trimming took 4 bases from V and 6 from J, leaving 9 bases between them. The CDR3 loop spans 12 amino acids. Germline CDR1 reads MNHNS; CDR2 reads SASEGT. The chain's CDR3 is CASSAAFAEAFF. As DNA, the CDR3 is TGTGCCAGCAGTGCGGCTTTCGCTGAAGCTTTCTTT.

This clonotype was recorded many times. The V call is TRBV29-1, the J call TRBJ2-7; TRBD2 agrees at 12 bases. V shed 8 bases, J shed 7 bases, and the junction held 6 bases outside the gene matches. There are 12 residues in the CDR3. Germline V gene lookup returns CDR1 SQVTM and CDR2 ANQGSEA. CDR3 region: CSFRTSGMEQYF. For the CDR3, the DNA is TGCAGCTTCCGGACTAGCGGGATGGAGCAGTACTTC.

The sample holds many counts of this clonotype. The V call is TRBV24-1, the J call TRBJ2-1; 10 bases fit TRBD2. Germline V gene data show CDR1 as KGHDR and CDR2 as SFDVKD. V shed 4 bases, J shed 10 bases, and the junction held 12 bases outside the gene matches. The CDR3 runs 16 residues. The CDR3 DNA reads as TGTGCCACCAGTGAGACTAGGGACAGCGGGAGGGGCGAGCAGTTCTTC. Translated: CATSETRDSGRGEQFF.

This chain uses TRBV5-1 with TRBJ2-7; D possibly corresponds to TRBD1 (5 bases). This CDR3 has 14 amino acids. Germline V gives CDR1 SGHRS, CDR2 YFSETQ. V was pared by 4 bases and J by 6 bases, with 17 bases between. CDR3 residues: CASSPPQGLTEQYF. In nucleotides, the CDR3 is TGCGCCAGCAGCCCACCGCAGGGTTTAACCGAGCAGTACTTC. The complete variable domain, with remaining parts taken from reference TRBV5-1 and TRBJ2-7, reads KAGVTQTPRYLIKTRGQQVTLSCSPISGHRSVSWYQQTPGQGLQFLFEYFSETQRNKGNFPGRFSGRQFSNSRSEMNVSTLELGDSALYLCASSPPQGLTEQYFGPGTRLTVT.

This clonotype was seen many times. The chain uses TRBV11-3 and TRBJ2-1; D not resolved. Germline V gene data show CDR1 as SGHNT and CDR2 as YENEEA. The CDR3 length is 13 residues. The V gene lost 6 bases and the J gene lost 4 bases, with 10 bases spanning the gap. The CDR3 loop is CASRLNTYNEQFF. DNA of the CDR3: TGTGCCAGCAGACTAAATACTTACAATGAGCAGTTCTTC.

At least ten counts were recorded for this clonotype. The rearrangement uses TRBV19 and TRBJ2-1; 9 positions agree with TRBD1. Germline CDR1 is LNHDA and CDR2 is SQIVND (reference sequence). After removal of 1 base from V and 2 bases from J, the junction contained 12 bases not matched to a gene. This CDR3 has 19 residues. The CDR3 loop is CASSIVPGQGATTYNEQFF. CDR3 nucleotide sequence: TGTGCCAGTAGTATAGTCCCGGGACAGGGAGCGACTACCTACAATGAGCAGTTCTTC.

Points on this clonotype: One end of the junction is discordant with germline, which a read error may explain. The chain employs TRBV2 and TRBJ2-1; D may be TRBD2 (6 bases). This CDR3 comprises 13 residues. Per the germline V gene, CDR1 is SNHLY and CDR2 is FYNNEI. CDR3 amino acids: CASRRESYNGQFF. CDR3 nucleotide sequence: TGTGCCAGCAGGCGGGAATCCTACAATGGGCAGTTCTTC.

This clonotype was picked up many times. V gene TRBV24-1 combines with J gene TRBJ2-1; TRBD2 matches at 11 bases. The CDR3 runs 18 residues. Germline V lookup: CDR1 KGHDR, CDR2 SFDVKD. With V trimmed by 2 bases and J by 8 bases, 13 bases remained unmatched. The CDR3 nucleotides read TGTGCCACCAGTGATTCCTATAGCGGGAGGGCCTTAGTGGATGAGCAGTTCTTC. It translates to CATSDSYSGRALVDEQFF.

This clonotype was picked up a small number of times. J is TRBJ2-1 and V is TRBV7-6, with 11 bases lining up with TRBD2. V gave up 6 bases and J gave up 5 bases; unmatched junction bases: 6. This CDR3 spans 15 amino acids. From germline, CDR1 is SGHVS and CDR2 FNYEAQ. For the CDR3, the DNA is TGTGCCAGCAGGAGACTAGCGGGAATGGACAATGAGCAGTTCTTC. Translating it yields CASRRLAGMDNEQFF. The entire variable domain, with the rest obtained from reference TRBV7-6 and TRBJ2-1, is as follows: GAGVSQSPRYKVTKRGQDVALRCDPISGHVSLYWYRQALGQGPEFLTYFNYEAQQDKSGLPNDRFSAERPEGSISTLTIQRTEQRDSAMYRCASRRLAGMDNEQFFGPGTRLTVL.

This clonotype was picked up many times. The V gene is TRBV7-3, the J gene TRBJ2-1; TRBD1 aligns across 8 bases. Per the germline V gene, CDR1 is SGHTA and CDR2 is FQGTGA. The CDR3 totals 15 residues. J gave up 8 bases and V 3 bases, and 9 bases lay outside the gene matches. Here the CDR3 reads CASSLQGANIHEQFF. As DNA, the CDR3 is TGTGCCAGCAGCTTGCAGGGGGCTAATATTCATGAGCAGTTCTTC.

This clonotype was seen a handful of times. The chain couples TRBV24-1 to TRBJ1-2; 9 positions match TRBD1. V lost 4 bases and J lost 3; bases outside the gene matches: 5. The CDR3 consists of 15 residues. The germline CDR1 and CDR2 sequences are KGHDR and SFDVKD. The CDR3 sequence is CATSDPGQGDYGYTF. The CDR3 DNA is TGTGCCACCAGTGACCCGGGACAGGGAGACTATGGCTACACCTTC.